The 7 T cell receptor beta chains given below trace back to one sample, sequenced in a study of cytomegalovirus exposure and HLA in healthy donors. The PCR employed 60 Vbeta primers together with 13 Jbeta primers. Clones were read by immunoSEQ multiplex PCR, and TCRdb kept only the in-frame ones, dropping some. This sample's table has around 64,000 clones. The material sequenced was PBMCs. All receptors come from a female donor in good health and CMV-seropositive.

The rearrangement links TRBV7-3 to TRBJ2-1; D perhaps matches TRBD2 (6 bases). Germline values: CDR1 SGHTA, CDR2 FQGTGA. V was cut by 2 bases and J by 5 bases, with 10 bases left in between. This CDR3 is built from 14 residues. The CDR3 DNA follows: TGTGCCAGCAGCTTAGCGGGATCCGACAATGAGCAGTTCTTC. It yields the protein CASSLAGSDNEQFF. The full variable domain, completed using reference TRBV7-3 and TRBJ2-1, is GAGVSQTPSNKVTEKGKYVELRCDPISGHTALYWYRQSLGQGPEFLIYFQGTGAADDSGLPNDRFFAVRPEGSVSTLKIQRTERGDSAVYLCASSLAGSDNEQFFGPGTRLTVL.

J is TRBJ2-3 and V is TRBV5-1; 10 bases agree with TRBD2. Trimming took 7 bases from V and 5 from J; bases not matched to a gene: 4. There are 13 residues in the CDR3. CDR1 SGHRS and CDR2 YFSETQ come from the germline V gene. The CDR3 DNA reads as TGCGCCAGCGGACTAGCGGTTGAAGATACGCAGTATTTT. Translating gives CASGLAVEDTQYF.

The chain couples TRBV5-1 to TRBJ2-7, with TRBD1 identical over 9 bases. This CDR3 spans 16 amino acids. After removal of 4 bases from V and 0 bases from J, the junction contained 8 bases not matched to a gene. The V gene's germline CDR1 is SGHRS and CDR2 YFSETQ. DNA for the CDR3: TGCGCCAGCAGCCTGCCTTGGACAGGGGTCTCCTACGAGCAGTACTTC. This translates into CASSLPWTGVSYEQYF. The full variable domain, in which reference TRBV5-1 and TRBJ2-7 provide the parts outside the CDR3, is KAGVTQTPRYLIKTRGQQVTLSCSPISGHRSVSWYQQTPGQGLQFLFEYFSETQRNKGNFPGRFSGRQFSNSRSEMNVSTLELGDSALYLCASSLPWTGVSYEQYFGPGTRLTVT.

The CDR3 loop reads CASSPWGEETQYF. The CDR3 region has the DNA TGTGCCAGCTCACCATGGGGGGAAGAGACCCAGTACTTC. The chain couples TRBV18 to TRBJ2-5; TRBD2 is a possible D gene (6 bases). The germline V and J ends were trimmed by 2 bases and 3 bases, with 7 bases remaining between them. Per the germline V gene, CDR1 is KGHSH and CDR2 is LQKENI. There are 13 residues in the CDR3.

V usage is TRBV11-2 and J usage is TRBJ2-7; 10 nucleotides agree with TRBD2. J was trimmed by 4 bases and V by 5 bases; bases with no gene match: 8. This CDR3 spans 15 amino acids. Germline values: CDR1 SGHAT, CDR2 FQNNGV. DNA of the CDR3: TGTGCCAGCAGCGTAGGGGCTAGCGGGAGTTACGAGCAGTACTTC. Amino acid sequence: CASSVGASGSYEQYF.

J is TRBJ2-1 and V is TRBV19, with TRBD1 as a possible D gene (6 bases). This CDR3 is 12 amino acids long. The germline V and J ends were trimmed by 7 bases and 6 bases, with 10 bases remaining between them. The V gene's germline CDR1 is LNHDA and CDR2 SQIVND (reference sequence). The CDR3, as DNA: TGTGCCAGTAAGACAGGTGCCAATGAGCAGTTCTTC. Translation gives CASKTGANEQFF.

The chain carries TRBV6-1 and TRBJ2-3; 7 positions agree with TRBD2. Germline loops: CDR1 MNHNS, CDR2 SASEGT. This CDR3 has 16 amino acids. V was clipped by 4 bases and J by 0 bases; unmatched bases: 7. CDR3 protein: CASSVASGSSTDTQYF. DNA of the CDR3: TGTGCCAGCAGTGTGGCTAGCGGATCTAGCACAGATACGCAGTATTTT.